Sequencing of this T cell receptor (beta chain) was carried out in a study of T cell responses to AZD1222 COVID-19 vaccine. This table comes from immunoSEQ multiplex PCR, and its TCRdb copy is limited to in-frame clones, with some not included. The sample includes 90,000 to 100,000 clones, 85% to 90% seen only once; the top ten take less than 3.5%. The germline V gene encodes CDR1 SGDLS and CDR2 YYNGEE. V was pared by 0 bases and J by 2 bases, with 13 bases between. The CDR3 has 16 amino acids. V gene TRBV9 combines with J gene TRBJ2-3; a possible D gene is TRBD1 (5 bases). Sequencing was performed on peripheral blood, taken on day 0 of AZD1222 vaccination. The TCR comes from an adult in good health. CDR3 DNA sequence: TGTGCCAGCAGCGTAGTCCCTGACAGTTACACAGATACGCAGTATTTT. Translating gives CASSVVPDSYTDTQYF.